This entry is about one T cell receptor (beta chain). The V and J ends lost 3 bases and 8 bases, in that order; junction bases with no gene match: 23. Per germline, CDR1 LGHDT and CDR2 YNNKEL (reference sequence). The CDR3 sequence is 19 residues long. This sample was taken from a study of blood T cell repertoires in COVID-19. Study details: The United States, Italy and Spain provided the acute and convalescent COVID-19 samples. The cDNA or gDNA used as material had been derived from T cells, B-cell-depleted T cells, or PBMCs.

As handled by the study authors: Amplifying reference gene primers gave estimates of nucleated cell counts. Clones were sequenced by immunoSEQ multiplex PCR, and TCRdb holds only the in-frame ones, with some missing. The V and J calls and clone size were taken over from that table, and D and trimming were inferred from the DNA. Here the sample spans tens of thousands of clones, 70% to 85% being singletons. This receptor was taken from a human donor in a cohort sampled during active COVID-19. The V gene is TRBV3-1 (or the pseudogene TRBV3-2), the J gene TRBJ1-1, with 8 bases fitting TRBD1. Sequenced material: peripheral blood. CDR3 in DNA: TGTGCCAGCAGCCAGGTCCTCCTTTGTTGCGGACAGGGTAATTCCGAAGCTTTCTTT. Protein product: CASSQVLLCCGQGNSEAFF.